The 23 T cell receptor beta chains below come from one sample, sequenced in a study of blood T cell repertoires in COVID-19. The repertoire was sequenced with immunoSEQ multiplex PCR; TCRdb's copy has only in-frame clones and lacks some. This table has fewer than 350,000 clones, approximately 89% appearing once. Sample: peripheral blood. Receptors were obtained from a woman aged 45-59 years who had recovered from COVID-19.

This sequence joins TRBV19 and TRBJ2-5, with 9 bases identical to TRBD1. After removal of 6 bases from V and 1 base from J, the junction contained 6 bases not matched to a gene. The CDR3 consists of 15 residues. Germline CDR1 is LNHDA and CDR2 is SQIVND (reference sequence). CDR3 amino acids: CASSLTGGAQETQYF. CDR3 DNA: TGTGCCAGTAGCTTGACAGGGGGGGCCCAAGAGACCCAGTACTTC.

The chain is built from TRBV15 and TRBJ2-1; possibly TRBD2 for D (6 bases). The CDR3 sequence is 12 residues long. V lost 1 base, J lost 11 bases, and 9 bases lay in between. The germline V gene has CDR1 LNHNV and CDR2 YYDKDF (reference sequence). The chain's CDR3 is CATSRVGGQQFF. In DNA form, the CDR3 reads TGTGCCACCAGCAGAGTGGGGGGACAGCAGTTCTTC.

The rearrangement links TRBV2 to TRBJ2-5; 11 nucleotides match TRBD2. Germline lookup yields CDR1 SNHLY and CDR2 FYNNEI. The CDR3 contains 15 residues. V was pared by 7 bases and J by 0 bases, with 4 bases of the junction left unmatched. This chain's CDR3 is CASKKTSGNQETQYF. In DNA, the CDR3 is TGTGCCAGCAAGAAGACTAGCGGGAACCAAGAGACCCAGTACTTC.

V usage is TRBV6-6 and J usage is TRBJ2-1, with D possibly being TRBD1 (6 bases). Germline V gives CDR1 MNHNY, CDR2 SVGAGI (reference sequence). Trimming left V 6 bases short and J 0 bases short, with 15 bases between. This CDR3 spans 16 amino acids. The CDR3 bases are TGTGCCAGCAGGCCACGACAGGTGAGCTCCTACAATGAGCAGTTCTTC. Its translation is CASRPRQVSSYNEQFF.

In this sample, this clone turned up once. The chain combines TRBV27 with TRBJ2-3; D might be TRBD2 (6 bases). Germline CDR1 MNHEY, CDR2 SMNVEV (reference sequence). This CDR3 has 17 amino acids. The V and J ends lost 6 bases and 5 bases respectively, with 24 bases between them. CDR3 residues: CASRRGPFVRVRDTQYF. Written as DNA, the CDR3 is TGTGCCAGCAGGCGGGGACCGTTTGTACGTGTGCGAGATACGCAGTATTTT.

The chain carries TRBV30 and TRBJ1-5; D remains unclear. This CDR3 contains 15 residues. CDR1 is GTSNPN, CDR2 SVGIG, per germline (reference sequence). V was shortened by 0 bases and J by 3 bases, with 12 bases between the two germline ends. The CDR3 protein is CAWSVPGSHNQPQHF. DNA of the CDR3: TGTGCCTGGAGTGTACCCGGGAGTCACAATCAGCCCCAGCATTTT.

This clone was seen only a few times. The chain employs TRBV6-2 or TRBV6-3 and TRBJ1-1, with a possible D match to TRBD1 (6 bases). The CDR3 extends over 14 amino acids. Trimming pared 6 bases from V and 2 bases from J, leaving 13 bases between. Germline V CDR1 and CDR2: MNHEY, SVGEGT. CDR3 loop: CASSRGQFNTEAFF. CDR3 nucleotide sequence: TGTGCCAGCAGCCGCGGACAGTTCAACACTGAAGCTTTCTTT.

This rearrangement joins TRBV24-1 to TRBJ2-6; 12 bases map to TRBD2. The V and J ends lost 10 bases and 3 bases, in that order; junction bases with no gene match: 6. The CDR3 totals 16 residues. Germline loops: CDR1 KGHDR, CDR2 SFDVKD. The CDR3 is CATASGRALGANVLTF. The DNA for the CDR3 is TGTGCCACTGCTAGCGGGAGGGCCCTTGGGGCCAACGTCCTGACTTTC.

CDR3 in DNA: TGTGCCAGTGGACAGGGGGGTTATAGCAATCAGCCCCAGCATTTT. It specifies CASGQGGYSNQPQHF. V and J are TRBV9 and TRBJ1-5; 10 nucleotides align to TRBD1. The CDR3 is 15 amino acids. The V and J ends lost 8 bases and 0 bases, in that order; junction bases with no gene match: 5. Germline lookup yields CDR1 SGDLS and CDR2 YYNGEE.

This clone was detected once. The chain combines TRBV5-1 with TRBJ1-4; TRBD1 aligns across 7 bases. The CDR3 has 15 residues. V gave up 4 bases and J gave up 4 bases; unmatched junction bases: 7. The V gene's germline CDR1 is SGHRS and CDR2 YFSETQ. The CDR3 loop is CASSPAGQFNEKLFF. For the CDR3, the DNA is TGCGCCAGCAGCCCCGCGGGACAGTTTAATGAAAAACTGTTTTTT.

The V gene is TRBV28, the J gene TRBJ1-5; D gene ambiguous. The germline CDR1 and CDR2 sequences are MDHEN and SYDVKM. Trimming left V 0 bases short and J 1 base short, with 13 bases between. The CDR3 length is 17 residues. Here the CDR3 DNA reads TGTGCCAGCAGTTTATGGGGCAGCCCCTCGAGCAATCAGCCCCAGCATTTT. It translates to CASSLWGSPSSNQPQHF.

This clone was counted once. The J gene is TRBJ1-3, the V gene TRBV28; D is unresolved. The germline CDR1 and CDR2 sequences are MDHEN and SYDVKM. Trimming cost V 5 bases and J 0 bases, with 14 bases left between them. The CDR3 contains 16 residues. The CDR3 nucleotides read TGTGCCAGCAGTACTTCCGGGTTCCTCTCTGGAAACACCATATATTTT. Translated: CASSTSGFLSGNTIYF.

The chain couples TRBV12-3 or TRBV12-4 to TRBJ1-1; 9 bases are shared with TRBD1. Trimming at V came to 5 bases and at J to 5 bases, leaving 3 bases not matched to a gene. The length of the CDR3 is 13 residues. The CDR3 DNA is TGTGCCAGCAGTCAGGGACAGGGAACTGAAGCTTTCTTT. Translating gives CASSQGQGTEAFF.

The rearrangement joins TRBV28 to TRBJ2-5; D is perhaps TRBD1 (5 bases). Deletions cut 7 bases from V and 4 bases from J, with 13 bases between. The germline V gene encodes CDR1 MDHEN and CDR2 SYDVKM. The CDR3 totals 13 residues. CDR3 residues: CASTGGARETQYF. The CDR3 coding sequence is TGTGCCAGCACCGGTGGGGCTAGAGAGACCCAGTACTTC.

This chain links TRBV7-2 with TRBJ2-3; TRBD2 matches 9 bases. In germline, CDR1 is SGHTA, CDR2 FQGNSA. CDR3 length: 16 amino acids. The junction had 6 bases not matched to a gene; V was cut back by 2 bases and J by 3 bases. CDR3 in DNA: TGTGCCAGCAGCTTAATCCCAGCGGGAGGTACAGATACGCAGTATTTT. Translation: CASSLIPAGGTDTQYF.

The chain carries TRBV18 and TRBJ2-3; D is unclear. The CDR3 is 16 amino acids. The germline V gene encodes CDR1 KGHSH and CDR2 LQKENI. Trimming took 2 bases from V and 0 from J, leaving 12 bases between them. The CDR3 loop reads CASSPGVVVSTDTQYF. CDR3 coding DNA: TGTGCCAGCTCACCAGGAGTGGTGGTCAGCACAGATACGCAGTATTTT.

The CDR3 protein is CASSYTTNTGTRDYEQYF. The CDR3 DNA follows: TGTGCCAGCAGTTACACAACAAACACCGGGACTAGAGACTACGAGCAGTACTTC. This rearrangement joins TRBV6-2 or TRBV6-3 to TRBJ2-7; TRBD2 agrees at 8 bases. Per germline, CDR1 MNHEY and CDR2 SVGEGT. The CDR3 covers 18 residues. V shed 2 bases, J shed 3 bases, and the junction held 15 bases outside the gene matches.

The J gene is TRBJ1-5, the V gene TRBV6-6; 10 bases agree with TRBD1. This CDR3 is 16 amino acids long. CDR1 is MNHNY and CDR2 is SVGAGI in the germline V gene (reference sequence). The J segment lost 7 bases and the V segment lost 2 bases, leaving 8 bases of the junction unmatched. The CDR3 DNA reads as TGTGCCAGCAGTTACACGGGACAGGGGCTTCGGCAGCCCCAGCATTTT. Its translation: CASSYTGQGLRQPQHF.

The gene calls are TRBV5-1 and TRBJ2-5; 12 nucleotides line up with TRBD2. The V segment lost 2 bases and the J segment 5 bases; nucleotides outside the gene matches: 7. This CDR3 has 16 amino acids. Germline V gene sequence: CDR1 SGHRS, CDR2 YFSETQ. The CDR3 coding sequence is TGCGCCAGCAGCTTAGATCGACTAGCGGGGGATGAGACCCAGTACTTC. Translated, it gives CASSLDRLAGDETQYF. The whole variable domain, remainder taken from reference TRBV5-1 and TRBJ2-5, is KAGVTQTPRYLIKTRGQQVTLSCSPISGHRSVSWYQQTPGQGLQFLFEYFSETQRNKGNFPGRFSGRQFSNSRSEMNVSTLELGDSALYLCASSLDRLAGDETQYFGPGTRLLVL.

This clone was counted a few times. This sequence joins TRBV10-3 and TRBJ1-2, with D unclear. CDR1 and CDR2 from the germline V gene are ENHRY and SYGVKD. The CDR3 sequence is 14 residues long. Deletions cut 0 bases from V and 8 bases from J, with 13 bases between. CDR3 sequence reads: CAISESRAEEGYTF. The CDR3 DNA sequence: TGTGCCATCAGTGAGTCTAGGGCGGAGGAGGGCTACACCTTC.

This clone was found a few times. The V call is TRBV28, the J call TRBJ2-2; D might be TRBD1 (5 bases). The CDR3 is made up of 14 amino acids. Trimming stripped 3 bases from V and 5 bases from J, with 10 bases between. In germline, CDR1 is MDHEN, CDR2 SYDVKM. The CDR3 loop is CASSFQAGTGELFF. The CDR3 region has the DNA TGTGCCAGCAGTTTTCAGGCAGGGACCGGGGAGCTGTTTTTT.

This chain joins TRBV6-2 or TRBV6-3 and TRBJ1-6; TRBD1 agrees at 8 bases. V was pared by 2 bases and J by 7 bases, with 1 base of the junction left unmatched. Per germline, CDR1 MNHEY and CDR2 SVGEGT. The CDR3 runs to 14 residues. This CDR3 is CASSYGQGNSPLHF. CDR3 coding DNA: TGTGCCAGCAGTTACGGACAGGGCAATTCACCCCTCCACTTT.

The V call is TRBV30, the J call TRBJ1-3; D gene unclear. CDR1 and CDR2 (germline): GTSNPN, SVGIG (reference sequence). The CDR3 sequence is 13 residues long. Trimming took 0 bases from V and 1 from J, leaving 4 bases between them. In DNA form, the CDR3 reads TGTGCCTGGAGTGTACAATCTGGAAACACCATATATTTT. Its translation is CAWSVQSGNTIYF.